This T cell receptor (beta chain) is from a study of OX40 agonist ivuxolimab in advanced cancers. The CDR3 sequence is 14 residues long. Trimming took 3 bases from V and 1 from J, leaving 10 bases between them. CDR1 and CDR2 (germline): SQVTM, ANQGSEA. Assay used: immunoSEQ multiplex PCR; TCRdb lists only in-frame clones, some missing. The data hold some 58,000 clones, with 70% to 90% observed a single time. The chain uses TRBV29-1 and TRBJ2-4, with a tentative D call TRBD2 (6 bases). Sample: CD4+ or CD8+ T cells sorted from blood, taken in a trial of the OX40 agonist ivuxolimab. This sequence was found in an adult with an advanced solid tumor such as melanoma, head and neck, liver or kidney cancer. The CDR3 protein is CSVEEGKAKNIQYF. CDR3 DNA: TGCAGCGTTGAGGAGGGGAAGGCCAAAAACATTCAGTACTTC.